This T cell receptor (beta chain) originates from a study of beta chain features in type 1 diabetes (dated by TCRdb to between 2018 and 2020). Study-level background: No differences in mean age, gender distribution, total cell number or subset yield were found between patients and healthy donors. A total of about 110,000,000 sorted cells were examined across all samples, and a strong correlation was observed between cell number per subset and RNA yield. In the study, TCRB repertoires of sorted circulating CD4+ T cell subsets from recently diagnosed type 1 diabetes patients were compared with those of matched healthy donors. Regulatory and stem cell-like memory subsets were isolated from only 8 patients and roughly eight healthy donors, whereas naive and central memory subsets came from all 30 or so donors. Study-wide findings and limitations: PCR may preferentially amplify shorter templates, but because patient and control samples were amplified and corrected together, any resulting skew would affect both groups equally. Because cDNA was sequenced instead of genomic DNA, activated cells with high expression could be over-represented, although the groups did not differ in activation or CD3 levels. Naive, central memory and regulatory TCRB repertoires appeared to be more similar among patients than among healthy donors. Type 1 diabetes patients showed a moderate but significant shortening of TCRB CDR3 length in all four CD4+ subsets. Only small numbers of individuals were included in the HLA sub-analyses, which left unresolved whether HLA type had any influence on TCRB rearrangement. Fewer insertions and more nucleotide deletions at VDJ recombination sites were observed in patients with type 1 diabetes, implying thymic rearrangement abnormalities.

Of note for this clone: The target of this receptor is not known. Per-base qualities were not stored, and no clone one base away is much larger.

The entire isolated RNA was reverse transcribed using the High Capacity cDNA Reverse Transcription Kit, and thus expressed TCRB transcripts were sequenced. Naive, central memory and regulatory T cell samples underwent deep immunoSEQ sequencing, averaging about 3.57 million total reads per sample. Sorted cells were lysed in RLT buffer and RNA was extracted with DNase-treated RNeasy Micro or Mini kits, depending on cell number. Each cell subset was processed on its own to prevent cross-contamination, while patient and healthy donor samples were processed together. The immunoSEQ multiplex PCR was used to amplify TCRB sequences from cDNA, generating 87-bp fragments that spanned the CDR3 region. Sequencing of the amplicons was done on the Illumina HiSeq platform. In the original analysis: PCR bias was computationally corrected using synthetic template baselines, reads within Hamming distance 2 were collapsed, and singletons that could not be merged were discarded. Reads were aligned to IMGT to assign V, D and J genes, CDR3 length, and insertions or deletions at six rearrangement sites. Clonotype counts were normalized to sorted cell number within each subset before computing true diversity and Gini coefficients with the tcR R package. The overlap coefficient, calculated on TCRB nucleotide sequences, was used to measure repertoire sharing. Out-of-frame TCRB sequences from naive cells were analyzed to stand in for the pre-selection repertoire. TCRdb provides this immuneACCESS table in a form limited to in-frame rearrangements. Some clones are lacking; in checked studies, under half of them reflect an unresolved V gene, and why the rest are absent is not known. V and J calls and clone size come straight from that table; D and trimming were deduced from the DNA. The table for this sample lists over 700,000 clones; 15% to 20% of them were counted only once. The top ten clonotypes cover roughly 0.025% of the sample.

Each donor gave one peripheral blood draw, averaging approximately 110 mL, which was collected into heparinised tubes. A BD FACSAria II was used to sort naive, central memory, regulatory and stem cell-like memory CD4+ T cells with a panel that included CD45RO, CCR7, CD25, CD127, CD95 and CD27. A purity above 95% was achieved for all sorted populations. PBMCs were isolated immediately by Lymphoprep density gradient centrifugation and stained directly without culture. To minimize batch effects, samples were stained and sorted in pairs, one healthy donor with one patient per experiment. The clonotype was recovered from a woman under 30 in good health. Sequenced sample: naive CD4+ T cells from blood. What this sample's cell subset or site label stands for: true naive CD4+ T cells.

In nucleotides, the sequence is TGTGCCAGCAGCGTAGGGCCAGCAGAGGAGACAGATACGCAGTATTTT. It translates as CASSVGPAEETDTQYF. The chain is made from TRBV9 and TRBJ2-3; no D gene can be assigned with confidence. The CDR3 runs 16 residues from the cysteine to the phenylalanine. Only CDR3 DNA is held: 48 bases, read in frame from base 1. The V and J ends are trimmed by 0 bases and 3 bases, leaving 14 bases between them. From the germline V gene, CDR1 is SGDLS and CDR2 is YYNGEE.